These T cell receptor beta chains were read from a single sample in a study of blood T cell repertoires in COVID-19. Clones were read by immunoSEQ multiplex PCR, and TCRdb kept only the in-frame ones, dropping some. The profile shows 150,000 to 200,000 clones, approximately 83% of them singletons. Sequences were obtained from peripheral blood. The receptors were sampled from a human donor with acute or convalescent COVID-19. The donor label of this sample is uncertain. The CDR3 runs from the conserved cysteine through the conserved F or W. A D gene is named only where the DNA matches it firmly. Rows give clone size only sometimes, using once, few, many, or a class for an expanded clone.

abundance	d_gene	j_gene	v_gene	len	CDR3nt	CDR3aa
.	.	TRBJ2-6	TRBV28	16	TGTGCCAGCAGTCTGGTGGGCGTCTCTGGGGCCAACGTCCTGACTTTC	CASSLVGVSGANVLTF
.	.	TRBJ1-5	TRBV10-3	15	TGTGCCATCAGTTCCTCCACATTAAGCAATCAGCCCCAGCATTTT	CAISSSTLSNQPQHF
few	.	TRBJ1-2	TRBV7-9	16	TGTGCCAGCAGCTTAGGGAGCACCATTGCCCCTTCTGGCTACACCTTC	CASSLGSTIAPSGYTF
.	TRBD2	TRBJ2-1	TRBV19	15	TGTGCCAGTAGGACGACTAGCGGGGGCTATAATGAGCAGTTCTTC	CASRTTSGGYNEQFF
.	.	TRBJ1-4	TRBV7-9	14	TGTGCCAGCAGCATAGCCGGGACATCAGAAAAACTGTTTTTT	CASSIAGTSEKLFF
.	.	TRBJ1-5	TRBV23-1	13	TGCGCCAGCAGTCAATCGACAGGTCAGCCCCAGCATTTT	CASSQSTGQPQHF
once	TRBD1	TRBJ2-5	TRBV3-1/TRBV3-2	14	TGTGCCAGCAGCCGGGGACAGGCGCCAGAGACCCAGTACTTC	CASSRGQAPETQYF
.	.	TRBJ2-7	TRBV7-9	14	TGTGCCAGCAGCTATGGCGGCACTTCCTACGAGCAGTACTTC	CASSYGGTSYEQYF
.	TRBD2	TRBJ2-1	TRBV19	14	TGTGCCAGTACCGAGCGGGGGGGGTACAATGAGCAGTTCTTC	CASTERGGYNEQFF
once	.	TRBJ2-5	TRBV6-5	14	TGTGCCAGCACCGGGGATTTCCGGGGGGAGACCCAGTACTTC	CASTGDFRGETQYF
.	.	TRBJ1-3	TRBV2	17	TGTGCCAGCAGTGAAGCGCTTTGGGGGCTCTCTGGAAACACCATATATTTT	CASSEALWGLSGNTIYF
.	TRBD2	TRBJ2-3	TRBV12-5	17	TGTGCTAGTGGGTCGTTTTTACTAGCGGGTAGCACAGATACGCAGTATTTT	CASGSFLLAGSTDTQYF
.	TRBD1	TRBJ2-1	TRBV19	15	TGTGCCAGTAGTGGGACCAGGGGGTACTACAATGAGCAGTTCTTC	CASSGTRGYYNEQFF
.	.	TRBJ2-5	TRBV11-2	18	TGTGCCAGCAGCTTAGGGCCCAGGACTTGGGGGGATTCAGAGACCCAGTACTTC	CASSLGPRTWGDSETQYF
.	.	TRBJ1-4	TRBV6-1	15	TGTGCCAGCAGTGAAGGGAGGGAACGAAATGAAAAACTGTTTTTT	CASSEGRERNEKLFF
.	.	TRBJ1-5	TRBV30	12	TGTGCCTGGAGTTCTGAGGATCAGCCCCAGCATTTT	CAWSSEDQPQHF
many	TRBD2	TRBJ2-2	TRBV23-1	16	TGCGCCTCTAGAGGGTCAGCGGGATATGGCACCGGGGAGCTGTTTTTT	CASRGSAGYGTGELFF
once	.	TRBJ1-1	TRBV12-3/TRBV12-4	13	TGTGCCAGCAGTTTGACAATGAACACTGAAGCTTTCTTT	CASSLTMNTEAFF
.	.	TRBJ1-3	TRBV27	20	TGTGCCAGCAGTTTCCCCTCTTGCTCCTCGACAGTCCCCTCTGGAAACACCATATATTTT	CASSFPSCSSTVPSGNTIYF
.	TRBD1	TRBJ2-7	TRBV7-6	16	TGTGCCAGCAGCTACAGGACAGGGTCTAGTTACTACGAGCAGTACTTC	CASSYRTGSSYYEQYF
.	TRBD1	TRBJ1-4	TRBV19	14	TGTGCCAGTAGTCCGGGACAGGGGAATGAAAAACTGTTTTTT	CASSPGQGNEKLFF
once	.	TRBJ1-6	TRBV3-1/TRBV3-2	16	TGTGCCAGCAGCCAAGATTGGCAGGGGAGTTGGTCACCCCTCCACTTT	CASSQDWQGSWSPLHF
.	.	TRBJ1-2	TRBV9	14	TGTGCCAGCAGCGTAGTTGGAGGGCCCTATGGCTACACCTTC	CASSVVGGPYGYTF
.	TRBD1	TRBJ1-1	TRBV9	14	TGTGCCAGCAGCGTAGTGGACAGGGCCTTGGAGGCTTTCTTT	CASSVVDRALEAFF
.	TRBD1	TRBJ2-5	TRBV3-1/TRBV3-2	16	TGTGCCAGCAGCCAAGATCCCGGGACAGGGGCAAAGACCCAGTACTTC	CASSQDPGTGAKTQYF
many	.	TRBJ1-2	TRBV12-3/TRBV12-4	13	TGTGCCAGCAGTTTACGCCCAGACTATGGCTACACCTTC	CASSLRPDYGYTF
.	TRBD1	TRBJ1-5	TRBV6-2/TRBV6-3	14	TGTGCCAGCAGCCCCGGACAGGGGAACCAGCCCCAGCATTTT	CASSPGQGNQPQHF
.	.	TRBJ1-3	TRBV18	15	TGTGCCAGCTCCCCCGGTCCCAGGGCTGGAAACACCATATATTTT	CASSPGPRAGNTIYF
.	.	TRBJ2-3	TRBV30	15	TGTGCCTGGAGTGTACCGGCCTCCGGGACAGATACGCAGTATTTT	CAWSVPASGTDTQYF
.	.	TRBJ2-5	TRBV7-2	15	TGTGCCAGCAGCCCCCCAGGAGCGGAAGAAGAGACCCAGTACTTC	CASSPPGAEEETQYF
.	.	TRBJ1-5	TRBV7-8	13	TGTGCCAGCAGCTTACGTAATCTTCAGCCCCAGCATTTT	CASSLRNLQPQHF
once	.	TRBJ1-1	TRBV7-2	14	TGTGCCAGCAGCTTAGACAGATTGAACACTGAAGCTTTCTTT	CASSLDRLNTEAFF
.	TRBD2	TRBJ2-7	TRBV18	14	TGTGCCAGCTCACAGGGGACTAGCTCCTACGAGCAGTACTTC	CASSQGTSSYEQYF
.	TRBD1	TRBJ2-7	TRBV18	12	TGTGCCAGCTCACAACAGGGGGACGAGCAGTACTTC	CASSQQGDEQYF
.	TRBD2	TRBJ2-3	TRBV20-1	14	TGCAGTGCTAGTGGAGCGGGGAGCACAGATACGCAGTATTTT	CSASGAGSTDTQYF
few	.	TRBJ2-2	TRBV11-2	15	TGTGCCAGCAGCTTAGGGGTTTTCGGAGCCGGGGAGCTGTTTTTT	CASSLGVFGAGELFF
.	.	TRBJ1-1	TRBV29-1	13	TGCAGCGTTGATGGACAGCTGAACACTGAAGCTTTCTTT	CSVDGQLNTEAFF
.	.	TRBJ2-1	TRBV2	13	TGTGCCAGCAGTGAAGTCATGAGGAATGAGCAGTTCTTC	CASSEVMRNEQFF
once	.	TRBJ2-7	TRBV3-1/TRBV3-2	14	TGTGCCAGCAGCCGGATGGAGGGCCAAAACGAGCAGTACTTC	CASSRMEGQNEQYF
.	.	TRBJ1-1	TRBV7-8	13	TGTGCCAGCAGCGCTAGCTTGAACACTGAAGCTTTCTTT	CASSASLNTEAFF
.	.	TRBJ2-3	TRBV5-1	16	TGCGCCAGCAGCCCGGCCCCGGGGTCCTCCACAGATACGCAGTATTTT	CASSPAPGSSTDTQYF
once	.	TRBJ2-4	TRBV27	15	TGTGCCAGCAGCCAAGGGGGGGTAGCCAAAAACATTCAGTACTTC	CASSQGGVAKNIQYF
once	.	TRBJ1-1	TRBV3-1/TRBV3-2	13	TGTGCCAGCAGCCAAGAACCCCGGTTTGAAGCTTTCTTT	CASSQEPRFEAFF
.	.	TRBJ1-4	TRBV10-3	13	TGTGCCATCAGACAAGCAACTAATGAAAAACTGTTTTTT	CAIRQATNEKLFF
.	.	TRBJ2-3	TRBV7-6	12	TGTGCCAGCAGCTTGGAGTATAGAGCGCAGTATTTT	CASSLEYRAQYF
.	TRBD1	TRBJ1-1	TRBV7-9	15	TGTGCCAGCAGCTTAGTTCTGGACAGGGTTAGTCAAGCTTTCTTT	CASSLVLDRVSQAFF